A selection of T cell receptor beta chains follows, all from one sample in a study of cytomegalovirus exposure and HLA in healthy donors. Generated by immunoSEQ multiplex PCR, the TCRdb table keeps only in-frame clones and is missing some. Among roughly 100,000 clones listed, about four fifths were seen once. Sequenced input: PBMCs. The receptors were gathered from a female donor in good health and CMV-seropositive. The CDR3 runs from the conserved cysteine through the conserved F or W. D genes are given only for firm matches. Not all rows give a size; the values are once, few, many and, for expanded clones, a class.

V gene: TRBV19
J gene: TRBJ2-7
clone size: .
D gene: .
CDR3 protein: CASSAGPLSYEQYF
CDR3 DNA: TGTGCCAGTAGCGCAGGGCCCCTCTCCTACGAGCAGTACTTC

V gene: TRBV9
J gene: TRBJ2-1
clone size: .
D gene: TRBD2
CDR3 protein: CASSVAGGAGNEQFF
CDR3 DNA: TGTGCCAGCAGCGTAGCCGGGGGGGCGGGAAATGAGCAGTTCTTC

V gene: TRBV19
J gene: TRBJ2-2
clone size: .
D gene: TRBD2
CDR3 protein: CASSRGGGSNTGELFF
CDR3 DNA: TGTGCCAGTAGTCGGGGGGGCGGATCTAACACCGGGGAGCTGTTTTTT

V gene: TRBV6-1
J gene: TRBJ2-1
clone size: .
D gene: .
CDR3 protein: CASSAERHIYNEQFF
CDR3 DNA: TGTGCCAGCAGTGCAGAGCGCCACATCTACAATGAGCAGTTCTTC

V gene: TRBV10-3
J gene: TRBJ2-2
clone size: .
D gene: TRBD2
CDR3 protein: CAVKLAGGGELFF
CDR3 DNA: TGTGCCGTAAAACTAGCGGGGGGCGGGGAGCTGTTTTTT

V gene: TRBV19
J gene: TRBJ1-2
clone size: once
D gene: .
CDR3 protein: CASSVNNRAGYTF
CDR3 DNA: TGTGCCAGTAGTGTGAACAACAGGGCCGGCTACACCTTC

V gene: TRBV10-1
J gene: TRBJ2-7
clone size: .
D gene: .
CDR3 protein: CASSESLPGGSEQYF
CDR3 DNA: TGCGCCAGCAGTGAGTCATTACCAGGGGGGAGCGAGCAGTACTTC

V gene: TRBV18
J gene: TRBJ2-7
clone size: .
D gene: .
CDR3 protein: CASSPGAGRGLEQYF
CDR3 DNA: TGTGCCAGCTCACCAGGAGCGGGTCGCGGTTTGGAGCAGTACTTC

V gene: TRBV5-5
J gene: TRBJ1-6
clone size: once
D gene: .
CDR3 protein: CASSPVPTGRNSPLHF
CDR3 DNA: TGTGCCAGCAGCCCCGTCCCGACAGGCAGAAATTCACCCCTCCACTTT

V gene: TRBV7-9
J gene: TRBJ2-7
clone size: .
D gene: .
CDR3 protein: CSGHRGGEQYF
CDR3 DNA: TGTTCCGGCCATAGGGGGGGCGAGCAGTACTTC

V gene: TRBV6-6
J gene: TRBJ1-4
clone size: once
D gene: TRBD1
CDR3 protein: CASSYSTAGGDEKLFF
CDR3 DNA: TGTGCCAGCAGTTACTCGACGGCAGGGGGTGATGAAAAACTGTTTTTT

V gene: TRBV11-1
J gene: TRBJ2-3
clone size: .
D gene: .
CDR3 protein: CASSLAGAKDTQYF
CDR3 DNA: TGTGCCAGCAGCTTAGCGGGAGCGAAAGATACGCAGTATTTT

V gene: TRBV10-2
J gene: TRBJ2-7
clone size: .
D gene: TRBD1
CDR3 protein: CASTSSSRGPFYEQYF
CDR3 DNA: TGCGCCAGCACGAGCTCCAGCAGGGGGCCTTTCTACGAGCAGTACTTC

V gene: TRBV29-1
J gene: TRBJ2-1
clone size: few
D gene: .
CDR3 protein: CSDAEQFF
CDR3 DNA: TGCAGCGACGCGGAGCAGTTCTTC

V gene: TRBV7-9
J gene: TRBJ2-3
clone size: .
D gene: TRBD2
CDR3 protein: CASSTTSGATDTQYF
CDR3 DNA: TGTGCCAGCAGCACGACTAGCGGGGCCACAGATACGCAGTATTTT

V gene: TRBV5-1
J gene: TRBJ2-1
clone size: .
D gene: TRBD1
CDR3 protein: CASSDRDRGLLKSYNEQFF
CDR3 DNA: TGCGCCAGCAGCGACCGGGACAGGGGGCTACTTAAGTCCTACAATGAGCAGTTCTTC

V gene: TRBV5-1
J gene: TRBJ2-7
clone size: .
D gene: TRBD1
CDR3 protein: CASSLVQGVTYEQYF
CDR3 DNA: TGCGCCAGCAGCTTGGTCCAGGGGGTTACCTACGAGCAGTACTTC

V gene: TRBV29-1
J gene: TRBJ2-5
clone size: .
D gene: .
CDR3 protein: CSVRLQETQYF
CDR3 DNA: TGCAGCGTTCGACTGCAAGAGACCCAGTACTTC

V gene: TRBV6-1
J gene: TRBJ1-2
clone size: .
D gene: .
CDR3 protein: CASSQRYGYTF
CDR3 DNA: TGTGCCAGCTCTCAGCGCTATGGCTACACCTTC

V gene: TRBV9
J gene: TRBJ1-2
clone size: .
D gene: TRBD1
CDR3 protein: CASSARGRADGYTF
CDR3 DNA: TGTGCCAGCAGCGCCAGGGGGCGTGCGGATGGCTACACCTTC

V gene: TRBV5-4
J gene: TRBJ2-7
clone size: .
D gene: .
CDR3 protein: CASSSPTGYEQYF
CDR3 DNA: TGTGCCAGCAGCTCCCCGACAGGCTACGAGCAGTACTTC

V gene: TRBV10-2
J gene: TRBJ2-7
clone size: .
D gene: .
CDR3 protein: CASSGLDEQYF
CDR3 DNA: TGCGCCAGCAGTGGACTCGACGAGCAGTACTTC

V gene: TRBV4-1
J gene: TRBJ2-7
clone size: .
D gene: .
CDR3 protein: CASSLNPDSYEQYF
CDR3 DNA: TGCGCCAGCAGCCTTAATCCCGACAGCTACGAGCAGTACTTC

V gene: TRBV28
J gene: TRBJ2-7
clone size: few
D gene: .
CDR3 protein: CASSYSPKDYEQYF
CDR3 DNA: TGTGCCAGCAGTTATAGTCCAAAAGACTACGAGCAGTACTTC

V gene: TRBV25-1
J gene: TRBJ1-1
clone size: .
D gene: .
CDR3 protein: CASSDRYTEAFF
CDR3 DNA: TGTGCCAGCAGTGACAGATACACTGAAGCTTTCTTT

V gene: TRBV5-4
J gene: TRBJ1-1
clone size: .
D gene: .
CDR3 protein: CASTHPRGTEAFF
CDR3 DNA: TGTGCCAGCACCCACCCGAGGGGGACTGAAGCTTTCTTT

V gene: TRBV5-4
J gene: TRBJ1-2
clone size: .
D gene: .
CDR3 protein: CASSPTGNYGYTF
CDR3 DNA: TGTGCCAGCAGCCCGACAGGAAACTATGGCTACACCTTC

V gene: TRBV19
J gene: TRBJ2-7
clone size: .
D gene: TRBD2
CDR3 protein: CASSIGRTYEQYF
CDR3 DNA: TGTGCCAGTAGTATCGGGAGGACCTACGAGCAGTACTTC

V gene: TRBV2
J gene: TRBJ2-3
clone size: .
D gene: .
CDR3 protein: CASSEAPGTDTQYF
CDR3 DNA: TGTGCCAGCAGTGAAGCGCCAGGGACAGATACGCAGTATTTT

V gene: TRBV6-4
J gene: TRBJ2-3
clone size: few
D gene: .
CDR3 protein: CASSGGADTQYF
CDR3 DNA: TGTGCCAGTAGCGGAGGTGCAGATACGCAGTATTTT

V gene: TRBV5-1
J gene: TRBJ2-5
clone size: .
D gene: .
CDR3 protein: CASSITGTPSRVYQETQYF
CDR3 DNA: TGCGCCAGCAGCATCACTGGGACACCCTCTCGGGTATACCAAGAGACCCAGTACTTC

V gene: TRBV19
J gene: TRBJ2-1
clone size: .
D gene: .
CDR3 protein: CASSPPGYEQFF
CDR3 DNA: TGTGCCAGTAGTCCCCCAGGCTATGAGCAGTTCTTC

V gene: TRBV7-8
J gene: TRBJ2-5
clone size: .
D gene: .
CDR3 protein: CASSFWGDGGETQYF
CDR3 DNA: TGTGCCAGCAGCTTTTGGGGGGATGGGGGGGAGACCCAGTACTTC

V gene: TRBV5-1
J gene: TRBJ2-6
clone size: .
D gene: .
CDR3 protein: CASSQGQTAGANVLTF
CDR3 DNA: TGCGCCAGCAGCCAAGGACAGACGGCTGGGGCCAACGTCCTGACTTTC

V gene: TRBV5-1
J gene: TRBJ1-2
clone size: .
D gene: .
CDR3 protein: CASRELPLGYGYTF
CDR3 DNA: TGCGCCAGCAGGGAACTACCACTGGGCTATGGCTACACCTTC

V gene: TRBV15
J gene: TRBJ2-3
clone size: .
D gene: TRBD2
CDR3 protein: CATSRDGTSGRPSTDTQYF
CDR3 DNA: TGTGCCACCAGCAGAGACGGGACTAGCGGGAGGCCTAGCACAGATACGCAGTATTTT

V gene: TRBV30
J gene: TRBJ1-2
clone size: once
D gene: TRBD1
CDR3 protein: CAWSRDRGSGYPF
CDR3 DNA: TGTGCCTGGAGTAGGGACAGGGGATCTGGCTACCCCTTC

V gene: TRBV27
J gene: TRBJ2-1
clone size: .
D gene: .
CDR3 protein: CASSRIGGPYNEQFF
CDR3 DNA: TGTGCCAGCAGCAGAATCGGAGGGCCCTACAATGAGCAGTTCTTC

V gene: TRBV18
J gene: TRBJ1-2
clone size: .
D gene: .
CDR3 protein: CASSPRAQNLYGYTF
CDR3 DNA: TGTGCCAGCTCACCAAGAGCGCAGAACTTATATGGCTACACCTTC